This T cell receptor (beta chain) stems from a study of cytomegalovirus exposure and HLA in healthy donors. Study-level results: Later examination showed HLA-associated TCR beta chains had greater clonal expansion than equally common others. Owing to their indistinguishability, certain V segments, notably TRBV6-2 and TRBV6-3, were excluded. There were reportedly fewer N-insertions in an Asian-associated ancestry cluster than the approximately 700-donor mean, in a later analysis.

The PCR used 60 Vbeta and 13 Jbeta primers. Here immunoSEQ multiplex PCR was the method, and the copy in TCRdb shows in-frame clones only, minus some. The repertoire holds 160,000 or so clones, around 79% seen once, with approximately 0.51% in the top ten. About this clone itself: Its matching antigen is unknown.

At collection, donors were nominally healthy, but unrecorded immune exposures were probable. Germline CDR1 and CDR2: SGHRS and YFSETQ. The CDR3 totals 13 residues. The ends were cut back, 2 bases at V and 5 bases at J, with 8 bases in the middle. The TCR comes from a woman aged 45-65 years in good health and CMV-seronegative. The source material was PBMCs. The chain employs TRBV5-1 and TRBJ1-5; D unclear. CDR3 DNA sequence: TGCGCCAGCAGCTTAGACACCGATCAGCCCCAGCATTTT. As protein: CASSLDTDQPQHF.